This T cell receptor beta chain was profiled in a study of blood T cell repertoires in COVID-19 (TCRdb year 2020). In terms of the full investigation: Collaborator samples came from the United States, Italy and Spain and covered acute and convalescent phases of COVID-19. The prospective study material was composed of cDNA or gDNA derived from T cells, B-cell-depleted T cells, or PBMCs. The dataset comprised deeply sampled blood TCRbeta repertoires from subjects exposed to, actively infected with, or recovered from COVID-19. The repertoires were released in a freely available public database intended as a resource for research on the immune response to SARS-CoV-2. Samples were obtained from the ongoing ImmuneRACE study (first 160 participants) and from 950 to 1,500 subjects provided by 6 global collaborators. The sample metadata nearly always contained a de-identified subject ID, COVID-19 status, age in years and sex. Where HLA class I and class II types were available, the types were taken from metadata supplied by the sample provider, not from assay-based typing.

TCRbeta CDR3 regions were amplified from genomic DNA by means of the immunoSEQ Assay, a bias-controlled multiplex PCR. In the paper's pipeline: The number of nucleated cells in each sample was estimated by amplification of reference gene primers within the assay. Sequence reads were collapsed and filtered to measure the absolute abundance of every unique TCRbeta CDR3 rearrangement. Productive Simpson clonality was computed per sample as the square root of Simpson's diversity index over productive rearrangements. TCRdb took this table from immuneACCESS and kept in-frame rearrangements with V and J called. Such tables lack part of the clones; where checked against another copy, unresolved V genes explain under half of the gap, and the rest is unexplained. Clone size and the V and J calls come from that table; the DNA yielded D and trimming. The sample table records some 39,000 clones; about 86% of these occur just once. Together, the top ten hold around 5.2% of the sample.

Spanning cysteine to phenylalanine, the CDR3 consists of 13 amino acids. Just the 39-base CDR3 DNA is kept, in frame starting at base 1. As encoded in the germline V gene (reference sequence), CDR1 is MNHEY while CDR2 is SMNVEV. Deletion took 5 bases off V and 2 bases off J, with a span of 9 bases between the germline ends. The research as a whole found: How much clinical and demographic metadata was included differed by source and by participant, and the metadata was provided uncurated.

This clone is a singleton in its sample. It has no known antigen specificity. No base quality values were provided; no much bigger clone lies one nucleotide off. Whole blood was collected in K2EDTA tubes by collaborating institutions according to the institutions' own protocols. Collaborator samples were shipped for TCRbeta analysis as frozen whole blood, isolated PBMCs, or DNA extracted from either sample type. The TCR sequence derives from a man in his forties with active COVID-19. The chain uses TRBV27 and TRBJ1-2; the D gene assignment is ambiguous. Sequenced sample: peripheral blood. DNA sequence: TGTGCCAGCAGTGATACATCGAACTATGGCTACACCTTC. It is translated as CASSDTSNYGYTF.